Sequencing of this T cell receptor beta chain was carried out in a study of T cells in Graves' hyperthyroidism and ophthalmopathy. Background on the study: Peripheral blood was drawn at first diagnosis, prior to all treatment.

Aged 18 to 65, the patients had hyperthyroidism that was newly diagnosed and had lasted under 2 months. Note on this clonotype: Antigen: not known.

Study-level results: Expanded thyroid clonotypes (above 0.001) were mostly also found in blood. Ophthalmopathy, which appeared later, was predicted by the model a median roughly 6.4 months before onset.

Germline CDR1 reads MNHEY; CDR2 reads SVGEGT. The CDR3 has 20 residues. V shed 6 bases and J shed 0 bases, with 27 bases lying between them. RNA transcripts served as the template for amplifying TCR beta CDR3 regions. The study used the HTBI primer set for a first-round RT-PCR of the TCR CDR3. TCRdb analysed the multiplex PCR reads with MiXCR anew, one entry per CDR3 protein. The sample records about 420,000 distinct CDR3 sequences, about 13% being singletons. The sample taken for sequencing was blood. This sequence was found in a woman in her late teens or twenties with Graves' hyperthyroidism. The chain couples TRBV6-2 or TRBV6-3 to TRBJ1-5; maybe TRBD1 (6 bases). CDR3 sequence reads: CASSPVYRFSTGNSNQPQHF. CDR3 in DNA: TGTGCCAGCAGCCCCGTGTACCGATTTAGTACAGGGAATAGCAATCAGCCCCAGCATTTT.